The rows below give T cell receptor beta chains drawn from one sample of a study of cytomegalovirus exposure and HLA in healthy donors. Data came from immunoSEQ multiplex PCR; TCRdb stores just in-frame clones and leaves some out. Among approximately 190,000 clones listed, about 83% were seen once. Sequenced sample: PBMCs. These receptors were collected from a woman younger than 45 in good health and CMV-seropositive. Both conserved end residues are part of each CDR3. D genes are given only for firm matches. Part of the rows lack a size; the others show once, few, many or a class for expanded clones.

D	V	size	J	DNA	CDR3
.	TRBV4-1	.	TRBJ2-1	TGCGCCAGCAGCCAAGACTCAACGGGAGCCTACAATGAGCAGTTCTTC	CASSQDSTGAYNEQFF
.	TRBV7-3	.	TRBJ2-7	TGTGCCAGCAGCATTTCACACGACTCCTACGAGCAGTACTTC	CASSISHDSYEQYF
TRBD1	TRBV25-1	.	TRBJ1-5	TGTGCCAGCAGTGACTCGACAGGGACGGATCAGCCCCAGCATTTT	CASSDSTGTDQPQHF
.	TRBV11-3	.	TRBJ2-1	TGTGCCAGCAGCTTCGAAGCACGAAGCAATGAGCAGTTCTTC	CASSFEARSNEQFF
.	TRBV13	.	TRBJ1-5	TGTGCCAGCAGCTTTGGCAGAAATCAGCCCCAGCATTTT	CASSFGRNQPQHF
TRBD2	TRBV13	.	TRBJ2-2	TGTGCCAGCAGCCGGGTGGCTAGCGGGAAGACCGGGGAGCTGTTTTTT	CASSRVASGKTGELFF
.	TRBV5-1	.	TRBJ1-4	TGCGCCAGCAGCTTGGCTCCCGACATGACGAATGAAAAACTGTTTTTT	CASSLAPDMTNEKLFF
.	TRBV7-9	few	TRBJ2-7	TGTTCCAGCAGCTTGGACAACTACGAGCAGTACTTC	CSSSLDNYEQYF
.	TRBV21-1	.	TRBJ2-7	TGTGCCAGCAGCCTTAGGGGGCAAGGAAGGTCCTACGAGCAGTACTTC	CASSLRGQGRSYEQYF
.	TRBV4-2	.	TRBJ2-7	TGTGCCAGCAGCGACGGGGTCCGCACCCCTCAGCAGTACTTC	CASSDGVRTPQQYF
TRBD1	TRBV28	once	TRBJ2-3	TGTGCCAGCAGTTTAGGGACAGGGCGAGAGGCAGATACGCAGTATTTT	CASSLGTGREADTQYF
TRBD2	TRBV15	.	TRBJ2-3	TGTGCCACCAGCAGCGGGAGGCGCACAGATACGCAGTATTTT	CATSSGRRTDTQYF
.	TRBV5-1	few	TRBJ1-3	TGCGCCAGCAGCTACTACCAGGGTTCTGGAAACACCATATATTTT	CASSYYQGSGNTIYF
TRBD2	TRBV10-3	.	TRBJ2-7	TGTGCCATCAGTGAAGCGGGACGACACGAGCAGTACTTC	CAISEAGRHEQYF